This T cell receptor beta chain is drawn from a study of blood T cell repertoires in COVID-19. Losses at the gene ends were 5 bases for V and 6 bases for J; bases not matched to a gene: 5. The CDR3 has 13 amino acids. Germline CDR1 is SGHTA and CDR2 is FQGTGA. TCRdb's copy holds only in-frame clones and misses some; the assay was immunoSEQ multiplex PCR. This table holds 200,000 to 300,000 clones, about 88% found once. The sequencing input was peripheral blood. This TCR was recovered from a woman between 40 and 55 years old who had recovered from COVID-19. This chain links TRBV7-3 with TRBJ2-7; 9 nucleotides agree with TRBD1. In nucleotides, the CDR3 is TGTGCCAGCAGCGGGGACAGGGTATCCGAGCAGTACTTC. It is translated as CASSGDRVSEQYF. Supplemented by reference TRBV7-3 and TRBJ2-7, the full variable domain reads GAGVSQTPSNKVTEKGKYVELRCDPISGHTALYWYRQSLGQGPEFLIYFQGTGAADDSGLPNDRFFAVRPEGSVSTLKIQRTERGDSAVYLCASSGDRVSEQYFGPGTRLTVT.